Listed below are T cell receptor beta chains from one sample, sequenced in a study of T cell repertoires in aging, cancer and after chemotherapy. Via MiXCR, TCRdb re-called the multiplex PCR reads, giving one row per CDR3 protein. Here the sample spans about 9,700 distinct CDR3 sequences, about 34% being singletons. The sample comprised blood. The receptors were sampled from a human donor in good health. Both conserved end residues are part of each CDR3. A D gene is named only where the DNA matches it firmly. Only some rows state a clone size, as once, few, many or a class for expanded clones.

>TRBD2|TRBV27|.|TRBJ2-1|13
CASRASGTNEQFF
TGTGCCAGCAGAGCTAGCGGCACGAATGAGCAGTTCTTC
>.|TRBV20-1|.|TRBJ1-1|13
CSARGRRYTEAFF
TGCAGTGCCCGGGGACGGCGTTACACTGAAGCTTTCTTT
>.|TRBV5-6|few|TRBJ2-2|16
CASSLPGTGGTGELFF
TGTGCCAGCAGCCTTCCCGGGACCGGGGGCACCGGGGAGCTGTTTTTT
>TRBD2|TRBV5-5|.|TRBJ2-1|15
CASSSSAGGYNEQFF
TGTGCCAGCAGCTCTTCTGCGGGGGGGTACAATGAGCAGTTCTTC
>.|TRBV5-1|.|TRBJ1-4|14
CASSLELEGEKLFF
TGCGCCAGCAGCTTGGAGTTGGAGGGAGAAAAACTGTTTTTT
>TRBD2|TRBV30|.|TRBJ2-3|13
CARSSGSTDTQYF
TGTGCCAGGAGTAGCGGGAGCACAGATACGCAGTATTTT
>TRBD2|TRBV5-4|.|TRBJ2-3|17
CASSPGLAGTMGGAQYF
TGTGCCAGCAGCCCGGGACTAGCGGGGACCATGGGGGGCGCGCAGTATTTT
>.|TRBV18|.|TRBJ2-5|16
CASSPKVSGVFETQYF
TGTGCCAGCTCACCTAAGGTATCGGGGGTTTTTGAGACCCAGTACTTC
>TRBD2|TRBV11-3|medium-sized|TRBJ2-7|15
CASSLRTSVSYEQYF
TGTGCCAGCAGCCTTCGGACTAGCGTCTCCTACGAGCAGTACTTC
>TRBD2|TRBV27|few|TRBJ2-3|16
CASSSGTSGRIDTQYF
TGTGCCAGCAGTTCCGGGACTAGCGGGAGAATAGATACGCAGTATTTT
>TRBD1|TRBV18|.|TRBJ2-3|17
CASSPRTTGGTGDTQYF
TGTGCCAGCTCACCTCGCACCACAGGGGGCACGGGAGATACGCAGTATTTT
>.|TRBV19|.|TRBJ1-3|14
CASSIGWIGNTIYF
TGTGCCAGTAGTATAGGGTGGATTGGAAACACCATATATTTT
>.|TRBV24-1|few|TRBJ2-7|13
CATSSGARVEQYF
TGTGCCACCAGTAGCGGAGCAAGGGTCGAGCAGTACTTC
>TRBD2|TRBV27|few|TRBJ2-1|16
CASSQRIAGGDNEQFF
TGTGCCAGCAGCCAGAGGATAGCGGGGGGTGACAATGAGCAGTTCTTC
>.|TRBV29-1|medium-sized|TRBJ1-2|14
CSVRLGVLNYGYTF
TGCAGCGTTCGTTTAGGGGTTCTCAACTATGGCTACACCTTC